The sequence of this T cell receptor (beta chain) was determined in a study of T-cell memory formation after mild COVID-19 (dated by TCRdb to the early 2020s). With regard to the full study: TCR sequence clusters from the two donors were largely donor specific. In two donors, T-cell clones that expanded and contracted after mild COVID-19 were tracked by sequencing TCRalpha and TCRbeta repertoires over time. Two young, previously healthy adult volunteers, one female and one male, were included in the cohort.

Reading the germline V gene gives CDR1 SGHRS and CDR2 YFSETQ. V drops 7 bases and J drops 7 bases, leaving 14 bases in between. CDR3 length: 13 amino acids, cysteine to phenylalanine. The only DNA kept is the CDR3, 39 bases in frame from the first base. TCRdb lists the instrument as Illumina NovaSeq 6000. TCRalpha and TCRbeta cDNA libraries were built by 5'RACE with constant-segment primers, adding sample barcodes and unique molecular identifiers. RNA was extracted from every sample with Trizol reagent. Library amplification was performed in two PCR steps, and a second sample barcode and Illumina TruSeq adapters were introduced in the second step. Libraries were sequenced on an Illumina NovaSeq with 2 x 150 bp paired-end reads. For the original study's pipeline: With migec v1.2.7, reads were demultiplexed and then collapsed into UMI-guided consensus sequences. Using mixcr v2.1.11, UMI consensuses were aligned to TRA and TRB V and J templates and then assembled into clonotypes. Expanded or contracted clonotypes were those called significant by both edgeR and NoisET, with noise models trained on biological replicates. For edgeR calls, the thresholds were a false discovery rate-adjusted p below 0.01 and a log2 fold-change of 1. As an exploratory analysis of dynamics, max-normalized trajectories of the 1000 most abundant clonotypes were examined by PCA with hierarchical clustering. Each responding clone was given a CD4 or CD8 phenotype based on the CD4+ and CD8+ repertoires, which had been sequenced separately. TCRdb redid the processing of the public reads, applying fastp at Q25 and MiXCR, and retained in-frame beta chains. Entries are consolidated by CDR3 protein sequence, retaining the most common genes and DNA. TCRdb's processing, not the authors', yielded these V and J calls. Across this sample there are around 250,000 distinct CDR3 sequences, with around a tenth seen only once. The ten largest account for around a fifth of the sample.

The paper's findings and limits, for the study overall: Clones contracting from day 15 to 85 had balanced CD4/CD8 phenotypes, while a second wave expanding from day 15 to 37 was biased towards CD4+. Some responding clones were found in pre-infection memory, which suggests that pre-existing cross-reactive memory T cells took part in the SARS-CoV-2 response. The study included only a couple of mild cases, and larger cohorts that include severe cases with pre-infection samples were judged to be necessary. Contracting CD4+ clones were located mainly in the CM and EM memory subsets, whereas CD8+ clones were found to be enriched in EMRA. SARS-CoV-2 specificity of the second-wave clones peaking on day 37 was not confirmed.

PBMCs were isolated by Ficoll-Paque density gradient centrifugation. Note on this clonotype: The clone's antigen remains unknown. Base qualities are not provided; no much larger clone lies one nucleotide away.

Here the chain combines TRBV5-1 and TRBJ1-4; a weak D assignment points to TRBD1 (5 bases agree). Material for sequencing was PBMCs or a T cell subset sorted from them (not recorded which). The receptor was derived from a man aged 18 to 29 who had mild COVID-19 (a few samples of this study predate the infection). The sample titles of this study are shuffled in the database, so cell type and time point are left out; the donor was told from shared clones. The sequenced DNA: TGCGCCAGCGGCCCGGGGGTGGGTGAAAAACTGTTTTTT. Translated, it gives CASGPGVGEKLFF.